Shown below are 22 T cell receptor beta chains from a single sample sequenced in a study of blood T cell repertoires in COVID-19. The repertoire was sequenced with immunoSEQ multiplex PCR; TCRdb's copy has only in-frame clones and lacks some. Of a few hundred thousand clones in the sample, roughly 86% were seen once. The sample taken for sequencing was peripheral blood. Every receptor here comes from a young man with active or convalescent COVID-19.

The V and J genes are TRBV6-5 and TRBJ1-2; no reliable D call. The CDR3 contains 13 residues. Trimming removed 9 bases from V and 0 bases from J, with 11 bases in between. Germline CDR1 is MNHEY and CDR2 is SVGAGI. The CDR3: CARSTGTNYGYTF. CDR3 sequence (DNA): TGTGCCAGATCCACCGGGACTAACTATGGCTACACCTTC.

J is TRBJ1-4 and V is TRBV2; 7 bases fit TRBD1. V trimming: 7 bases; J trimming: 7 bases; junction bases outside the gene matches: 12. The CDR3 has 15 residues. CDR1 and CDR2 (germline): SNHLY, FYNNEI. CDR3 DNA sequence: TGTGCCAGCAATGGGGCAGGGGGAATGAGTGAAAAACTGTTTTTT. This codes for CASNGAGGMSEKLFF. Variable domain in full (rest from reference TRBV2 and TRBJ1-4): EPEVTQTPSHQVTQMGQEVILRCVPISNHLYFYWYRQILGQKVEFLVSFYNNEISEKSEIFDDQFSVERPDGSNFTLKIRSTKLEDSAMYFCASNGAGGMSEKLFFGSGTQLSVL.

J is TRBJ1-2 and V is TRBV29-1; possibly TRBD1 for D (5 bases). CDR3 size: 14 residues. Germline CDR1 reads SQVTM; CDR2 reads ANQGSEA. With 0 bases removed from V and 2 bases from J, the gap between germline ends came to 10 bases. CDR3 coding DNA: TGCAGCGTTGAAGATCGGGGGATGAACTATGGCTACACCTTC. As protein: CSVEDRGMNYGYTF.

The chain joins TRBV7-6 to TRBJ1-4; TRBD1 matches at 7 bases. Germline loops: CDR1 SGHVS, CDR2 FNYEAQ. The CDR3 has 15 amino acids. V gave up 5 bases and J gave up 5 bases; unmatched junction bases: 8. The CDR3 is CASSLSQGPNEKLFF. DNA of the CDR3: TGTGCCAGCAGCCTTTCACAGGGGCCGAATGAAAAACTGTTTTTT.

This clone was found a few times. The V call is TRBV5-3, the J call TRBJ2-5; 9 bases map to TRBD2. TRBV5-3 is identified as an open reading frame with a role that is uncertain. The CDR3 consists of 20 residues. The J segment lost 2 bases and the V segment lost 0 bases, leaving 17 bases of the junction unmatched. The CDR3 coding sequence is TGTGCCAGAAGCTTGGTTGCTAGCGGGGAAGAGGCCGCTTGGCAAGAGACCCAGTACTTC. This encodes CARSLVASGEEAAWQETQYF.

The table lists this clone with a few counts. J is TRBJ2-1 and V is TRBV5-4, with 14 bases aligning to TRBD2. CDR3 length equals 16 residues. Germline V CDR1 and CDR2: SGHNT, YYREEE (reference sequence). J lost 3 bases, V lost 4 bases, and 3 bases had no gene match. CDR3 in amino acids: CASSGTSGGFYNEQFF. The CDR3 DNA is TGTGCCAGCAGCGGGACTAGCGGGGGCTTCTACAATGAGCAGTTCTTC.

The chain recombines TRBV7-6 with TRBJ2-1; possibly TRBD1 for D (6 bases). This CDR3 is built from 11 residues. Trimming removed 4 bases from V and 15 bases from J, with 13 bases in between. Germline loops: CDR1 SGHVS, CDR2 FNYEAQ. In DNA, the CDR3 is TGTGCCAGCAGCTCGGACAGCGACCTGTTCTTC. Protein product: CASSSDSDLFF.

This clone came up once. The chain has TRBV7-8 and TRBJ2-3; TRBD2 agrees at 8 bases. CDR1 SGHVS and CDR2 FQNEAQ come from the germline V gene. The CDR3 spans 14 residues. V was clipped by 6 bases and J by 6 bases; unmatched bases: 8. CDR3 DNA sequence: TGTGCCAGCAGGGAAGCGGGGGCGGGGGATACGCAGTATTTT. Encoded protein: CASREAGAGDTQYF.

The chain employs TRBV6-5 and TRBJ1-1; D unclear. The CDR3 consists of 14 residues. Trimming took 6 bases from V and 1 from J, leaving 12 bases between them. Germline-derived CDR1 and CDR2 are MNHEY and SVGAGI. The CDR3 is CASSSWAANTEAFF. The CDR3, as DNA: TGTGCCAGCAGCTCCTGGGCAGCGAACACTGAAGCTTTCTTT.

This clone was found a few times. J is TRBJ1-3 and V is TRBV27; no firm D call. With 5 bases removed from V and 0 bases from J, the gap between germline ends came to 5 bases. Germline CDR1 reads MNHEY; CDR2 reads SMNVEV (reference sequence). This CDR3 is built from 13 residues. Written as DNA, the CDR3 is TGTGCCAGCAGTGCTACCTCTGGAAACACCATATATTTT. This codes for CASSATSGNTIYF.

The V and J genes are TRBV6-5 and TRBJ1-5; 9 nucleotides agree with TRBD1. The junction had 7 bases not matched to a gene; V was cut back by 5 bases and J by 5 bases. The CDR3 totals 15 residues. CDR1 is MNHEY and CDR2 is SVGAGI in the germline V gene. CDR3 bases: TGTGCCAGCAGTCTACAGGGGGCACTTCATCAGCCCCAGCATTTT. Residues: CASSLQGALHQPQHF.

This chain links TRBV12-3 or TRBV12-4 with TRBJ1-2, with a weak D call TRBD1 (5 bases). Trimming cost V 6 bases and J 6 bases, with 14 bases left between them. The CDR3 is 13 residues long. CDR3 region: CASRPQGSNGYTF. The CDR3 nucleotides are TGTGCCAGCAGACCCCAGGGAAGTAATGGCTACACCTTC.

This clone was picked up a small number of times. This chain uses TRBV2 with TRBJ1-1, with 9 bases lining up with TRBD1. This CDR3 region has 14 residues. Germline CDR1 SNHLY, CDR2 FYNNEI. After removal of 3 bases from V and 5 bases from J, the junction contained 4 bases not matched to a gene. The CDR3, as DNA: TGTGCCAGCAGTGAGGGACAGGGAGGGACTGAAGCTTTCTTT. This codes for CASSEGQGGTEAFF.

The chain employs TRBV19 and TRBJ2-7, with D perhaps matching TRBD1 (6 bases). V was clipped by 5 bases and J by 3 bases, with 23 bases between them. Looked up from germline, CDR1 is LNHDA and CDR2 is SQIVND (reference sequence). This CDR3 is built from 17 residues. The DNA for the CDR3 is TGTGCCAGTAGTTTCAACGCCGAAGCAGGGGCATTCTACGAGCAGTACTTC. Translation gives CASSFNAEAGAFYEQYF.

The chain combines TRBV27 with TRBJ1-2; D remains ambiguous. V lost 2 bases and J lost 1, with 8 bases in between. The germline gives CDR1 MNHEY, CDR2 SMNVEV (reference sequence). The CDR3 has 14 residues. The chain's CDR3 is CASSLGGINYGYTF. DNA for the CDR3: TGTGCCAGCAGTTTAGGAGGGATTAACTATGGCTACACCTTC.

V and J are TRBV7-3 and TRBJ2-3; D uncertain. This CDR3 spans 13 amino acids. Germline V gene lookup returns CDR1 SGHTA and CDR2 FQGTGA. V was trimmed by 5 bases and J by 3 bases, leaving 9 bases between them. CDR3 in DNA: TGTGCCAGCAGCCCTACCCGGACAGATACGCAGTATTTT. Translated: CASSPTRTDTQYF.

The chain is built from TRBV7-2 and TRBJ1-6; D not resolved. Germline V gene data show CDR1 as SGHTA and CDR2 as FQGNSA. The CDR3 is made up of 15 amino acids. Trimming removed 11 bases at V and 0 bases at J, with 14 bases between. The CDR3 sequence is CASTAGSSYNSPLHF. The CDR3 DNA sequence: TGTGCCTCGACCGCGGGGAGCTCCTATAATTCACCCCTCCACTTT.

V is TRBV5-1 and J is TRBJ1-1; D not certain. The germline V gene encodes CDR1 SGHRS and CDR2 YFSETQ. V lost 4 bases and J lost 3, with 10 bases in between. This CDR3 has 13 residues. The CDR3 sequence: CASSGNLDTEAFF. The CDR3 region has the DNA TGCGCCAGCAGCGGTAACTTGGACACTGAAGCTTTCTTT.

This clone appeared a single time. J is TRBJ2-7 and V is TRBV7-9; 7 bases are a match to TRBD1. The length of the CDR3 is 14 residues. V lost 5 bases and J lost 4; bases outside the gene matches: 8. Per germline, CDR1 SEHNR and CDR2 FQNEAQ (reference sequence). Written as DNA, the CDR3 is TGTGCCAGCAGCCTCCGGGACAGACCTTACGAGCAGTACTTC. This translates into CASSLRDRPYEQYF.

V gene TRBV13 combines with J gene TRBJ2-5; TRBD2 might be the D (6 bases). V dropped 6 bases and J dropped 5 bases, with 13 bases sitting between them. The CDR3 loop spans 13 amino acids. Germline values: CDR1 PRHDT, CDR2 FYEKMQ (reference sequence). In DNA, the CDR3 is TGTGCCAGCAGTGGGACTCTGGGGGAGACCCAGTACTTC. As protein: CASSGTLGETQYF.

The chain is built from TRBV12-3 or TRBV12-4 and TRBJ2-4; D is unresolved. This CDR3 is 12 amino acids long. V dropped 6 bases and J dropped 5 bases, with 8 bases sitting between them. The DNA of the CDR3 is TGTGCCAGCAGAGGCACAGAAAACATTCAGTACTTC. This codes for CASRGTENIQYF.

V is TRBV4-3 and J is TRBJ2-1; 7 bases are shared with TRBD2. CDR3 length: 17 residues. Germline lookup yields CDR1 LGHNA and CDR2 YSLEER. Trimming at V came to 0 bases and at J to 1 base, leaving 6 bases not matched to a gene. CDR3 residues: CASSQDVEGGSYNEQFF. The DNA of the CDR3 is TGCGCCAGCAGCCAAGATGTGGAGGGAGGGTCCTACAATGAGCAGTTCTTC.